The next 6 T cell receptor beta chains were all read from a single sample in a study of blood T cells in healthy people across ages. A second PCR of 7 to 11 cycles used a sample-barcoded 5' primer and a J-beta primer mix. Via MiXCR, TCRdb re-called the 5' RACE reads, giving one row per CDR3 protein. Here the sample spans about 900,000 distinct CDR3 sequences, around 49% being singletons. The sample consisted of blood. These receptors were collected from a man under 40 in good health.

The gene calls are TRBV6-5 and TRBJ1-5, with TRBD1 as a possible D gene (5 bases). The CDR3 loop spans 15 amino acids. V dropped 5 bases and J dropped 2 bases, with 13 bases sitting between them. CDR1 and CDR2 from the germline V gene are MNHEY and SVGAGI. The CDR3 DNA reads TGTGCCAGCAGTACCCGTGTGGGGGGCAATCAGCCCCAGCATTTT. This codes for CASSTRVGGNQPQHF.

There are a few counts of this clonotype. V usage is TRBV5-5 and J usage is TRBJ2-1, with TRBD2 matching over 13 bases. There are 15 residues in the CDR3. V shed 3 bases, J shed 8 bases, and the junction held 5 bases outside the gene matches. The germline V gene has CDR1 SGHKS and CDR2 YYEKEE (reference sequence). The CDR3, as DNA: TGTGCCAGCAGCTCTACTAGCGGGGGGGCTGATGAGCAGTTCTTC. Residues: CASSSTSGGADEQFF.

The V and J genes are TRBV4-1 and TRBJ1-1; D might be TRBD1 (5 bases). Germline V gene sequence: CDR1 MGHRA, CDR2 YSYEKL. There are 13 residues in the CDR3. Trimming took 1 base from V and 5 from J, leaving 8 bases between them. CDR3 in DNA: TGCGCCAGCAGCCAAGGTAAGGGGACTGAAGCTTTCTTT. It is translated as CASSQGKGTEAFF.

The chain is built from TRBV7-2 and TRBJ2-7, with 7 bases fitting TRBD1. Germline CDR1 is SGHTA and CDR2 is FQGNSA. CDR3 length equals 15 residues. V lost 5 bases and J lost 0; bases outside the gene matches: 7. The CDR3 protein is CASSLTGQSSYEQYF. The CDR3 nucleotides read TGTGCCAGCAGCCTGACAGGGCAGAGCTCCTACGAGCAGTACTTC.

CDR3 residues: CASSPGGGAYNEQYF. CDR3 nucleotides: TGTGCCAGCAGCCCAGGCGGGGGAGCCTACAATGAGCAGTACTTC. The chain combines TRBV28 with TRBJ2-1; 7 positions match TRBD2. The DNA end favors TRBJ2-7, so the J call may be wrong. The CDR3 is 15 residues long. Per the germline V gene, CDR1 is MDHEN and CDR2 is SYDVKM.

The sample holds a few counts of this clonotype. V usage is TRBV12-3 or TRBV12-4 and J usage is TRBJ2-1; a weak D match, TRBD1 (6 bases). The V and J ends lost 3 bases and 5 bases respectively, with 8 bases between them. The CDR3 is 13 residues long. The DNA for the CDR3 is TGTGCCAGCAGTTTTCGACAGGACAATGAGCAGTTCTTC. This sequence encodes CASSFRQDNEQFF.